The TCR beta chain under discussion was sequenced for a study of OX40 agonist ivuxolimab in advanced cancers. In the study overall: Every 2 weeks, patients got intravenous ivuxolimab at one of six dose levels (0.01-10 mg/kg). Patients in dose escalation had liver, melanoma, kidney or head and neck cancers.

Per germline, CDR1 SGHVS and CDR2 FNYEAQ. The CDR3 loop spans 15 amino acids. With 5 bases clipped from V and 2 bases from J, the junction kept 9 bases outside the gene matches. Sequenced by immunoSEQ multiplex PCR; TCRdb stores in-frame clones only, minus some. Of 25,000 to 35,000 clones listed, around 81% are singletons. The sequences come from CD4+ or CD8+ T cells sorted from blood, collected in a trial of the OX40 agonist ivuxolimab. This receptor was obtained from an adult with an advanced solid tumor such as melanoma, head and neck, liver or kidney cancer. This chain connects TRBV7-6 to TRBJ2-7, with 7 bases aligning to TRBD1. The CDR3 region is CASSQSLGTAYEQYF. CDR3 DNA sequence: TGTGCCAGCAGCCAGTCGTTAGGGACAGCCTACGAGCAGTACTTC.